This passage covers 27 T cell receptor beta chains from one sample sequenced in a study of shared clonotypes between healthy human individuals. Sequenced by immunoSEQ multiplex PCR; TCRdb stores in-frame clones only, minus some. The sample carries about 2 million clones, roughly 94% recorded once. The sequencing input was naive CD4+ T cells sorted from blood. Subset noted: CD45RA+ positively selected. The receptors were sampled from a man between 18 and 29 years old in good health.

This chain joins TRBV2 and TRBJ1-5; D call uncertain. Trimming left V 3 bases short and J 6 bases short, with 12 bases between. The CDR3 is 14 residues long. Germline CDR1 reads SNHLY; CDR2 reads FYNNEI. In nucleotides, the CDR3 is TGTGCCAGCAGTGATCAGGCGCGTAGTCAGCCCCAGCATTTT. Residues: CASSDQARSQPQHF.

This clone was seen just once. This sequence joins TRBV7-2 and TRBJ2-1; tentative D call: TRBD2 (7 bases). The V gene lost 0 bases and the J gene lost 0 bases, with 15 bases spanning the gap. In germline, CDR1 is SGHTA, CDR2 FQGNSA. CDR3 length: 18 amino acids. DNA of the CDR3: TGTGCCAGCAGCTTAGCGGGAGGGACAATTAGCTCCTACAATGAGCAGTTCTTC. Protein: CASSLAGGTISSYNEQFF.

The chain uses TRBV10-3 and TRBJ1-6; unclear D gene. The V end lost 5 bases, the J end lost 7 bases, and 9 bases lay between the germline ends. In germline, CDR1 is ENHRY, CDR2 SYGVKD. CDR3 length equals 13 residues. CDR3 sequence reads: CAISKGFNSPLHF. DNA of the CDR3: TGTGCCATCAGTAAAGGGTTCAATTCACCCCTCCACTTT.

This CDR3 is CASSFDRYQPQHF. CDR3 bases: TGTGCCAGCAGCTTTGACAGATATCAGCCCCAGCATTTT. The chain joins TRBV5-8 to TRBJ1-5; weak D call: TRBD1 (5 bases). Germline loops: CDR1 SGHTS, CDR2 YDEGEE. The V gene lost 2 bases and the J gene lost 5 bases, with 8 bases spanning the gap. The CDR3 has 13 amino acids. Complete variable domain (other parts from reference TRBV5-8 and TRBJ1-5): EAGVTQSPTHLIKTRGQQATLRCSPISGHTSVYWYQQALGLGLQFLLWYDEGEERNRGNFPPRFSGRQFPNYSSELNVNALELEDSALYLCASSFDRYQPQHFGDGTRLSIL.

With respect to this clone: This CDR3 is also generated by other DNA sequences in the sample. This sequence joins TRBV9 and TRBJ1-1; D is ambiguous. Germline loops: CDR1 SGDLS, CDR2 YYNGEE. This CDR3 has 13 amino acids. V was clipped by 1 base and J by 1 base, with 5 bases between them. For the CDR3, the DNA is TGTGCCAGCAGCGTATTCCCGAACACTGAAGCTTTCTTT. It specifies CASSVFPNTEAFF.

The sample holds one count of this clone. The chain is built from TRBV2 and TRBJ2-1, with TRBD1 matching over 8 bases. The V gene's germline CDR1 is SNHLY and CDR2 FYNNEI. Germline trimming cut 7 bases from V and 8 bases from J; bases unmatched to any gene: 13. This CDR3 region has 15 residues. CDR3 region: CASTPETGAFYEQFF. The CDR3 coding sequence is TGTGCCAGCACTCCGGAGACAGGGGCTTTTTATGAGCAGTTCTTC.

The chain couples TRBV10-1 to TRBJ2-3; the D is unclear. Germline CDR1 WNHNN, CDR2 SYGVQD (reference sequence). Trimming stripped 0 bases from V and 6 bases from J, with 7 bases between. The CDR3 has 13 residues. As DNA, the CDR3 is TGCGCCAGCAGTGAGTCGATAGTGGATACGCAGTATTTT. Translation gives CASSESIVDTQYF.

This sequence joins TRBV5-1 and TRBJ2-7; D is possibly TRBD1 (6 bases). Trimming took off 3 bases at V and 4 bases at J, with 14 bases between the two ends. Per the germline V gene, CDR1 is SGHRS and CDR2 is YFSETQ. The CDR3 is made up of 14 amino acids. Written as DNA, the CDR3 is TGCGCCAGCAGCTCGAGCACAGGGAATTACGAGCAGTACTTC. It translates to CASSSSTGNYEQYF.

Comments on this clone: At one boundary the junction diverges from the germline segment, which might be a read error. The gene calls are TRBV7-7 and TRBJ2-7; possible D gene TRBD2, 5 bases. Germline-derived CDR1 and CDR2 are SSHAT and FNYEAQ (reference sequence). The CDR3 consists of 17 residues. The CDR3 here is CASSLNISQAASREQYF. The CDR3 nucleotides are TGTGCTAGCAGCTTAAACATTTCTCAAGCGGCATCTCGGGAGCAGTACTTC.

The CDR3 reads CASSNNEQFF. The CDR3 DNA is TGTGCCAGCAGTAACAATGAGCAGTTCTTC. The chain uses TRBV6-6 and TRBJ2-1; D unclear. CDR1 and CDR2 from the germline V gene are MNHNY and SVGAGI (reference sequence). The CDR3 extends over 10 amino acids. V lost 5 bases to trimming and J lost 5 bases, with 1 base between them.

The CDR3: CASSIGLAKNIQYF. CDR3 DNA: TGTGCCAGTAGTATTGGTCTAGCCAAAAACATTCAGTACTTC. The chain carries TRBV19 and TRBJ2-4; unclear D gene. The V and J ends lost 3 bases and 0 bases respectively, with 6 bases between them. The CDR3 has 14 amino acids. Germline lookup yields CDR1 LNHDA and CDR2 SQIVND (reference sequence).

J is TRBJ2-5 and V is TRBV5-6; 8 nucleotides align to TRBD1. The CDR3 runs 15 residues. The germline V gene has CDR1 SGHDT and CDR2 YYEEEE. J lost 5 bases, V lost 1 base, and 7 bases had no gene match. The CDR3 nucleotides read TGTGCCAGCAGCTTGTTAGTTGGACAGGGTGAGACCCAGTACTTC. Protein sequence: CASSLLVGQGETQYF.

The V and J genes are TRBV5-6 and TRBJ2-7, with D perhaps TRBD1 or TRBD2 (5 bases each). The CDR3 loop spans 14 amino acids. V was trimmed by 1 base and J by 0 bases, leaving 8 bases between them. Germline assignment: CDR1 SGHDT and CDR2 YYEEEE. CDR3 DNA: TGTGCCAGCAGCTTGTCAGGGAGCTCCTACGAGCAGTACTTC. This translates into CASSLSGSSYEQYF.

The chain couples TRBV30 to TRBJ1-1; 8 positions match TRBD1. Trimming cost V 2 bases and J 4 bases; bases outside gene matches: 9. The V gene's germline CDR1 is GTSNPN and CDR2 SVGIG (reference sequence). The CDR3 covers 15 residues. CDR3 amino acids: CAWSSRGLAPTEAFF. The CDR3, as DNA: TGTGCCTGGAGTTCCAGGGGGCTGGCTCCCACTGAAGCTTTCTTT.

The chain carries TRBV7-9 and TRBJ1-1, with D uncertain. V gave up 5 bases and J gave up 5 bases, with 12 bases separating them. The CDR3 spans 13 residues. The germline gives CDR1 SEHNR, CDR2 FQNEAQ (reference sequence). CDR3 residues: CASSPQTGTEAFF. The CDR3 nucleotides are TGTGCCAGCAGCCCTCAGACGGGAACTGAAGCTTTCTTT.

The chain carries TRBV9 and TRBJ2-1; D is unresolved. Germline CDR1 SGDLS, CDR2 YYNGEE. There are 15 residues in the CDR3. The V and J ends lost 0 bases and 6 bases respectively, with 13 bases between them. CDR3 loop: CASSVEPNTRNEQFF. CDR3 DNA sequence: TGTGCCAGCAGCGTAGAACCAAACACGCGCAATGAGCAGTTCTTC. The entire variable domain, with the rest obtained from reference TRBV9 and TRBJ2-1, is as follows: DSGVTQTPKHLITATGQRVTLRCSPRSGDLSVYWYQQSLDQGLQFLIQYYNGEERAKGNILERFSAQQFPDLHSELNLSSLELGDSALYFCASSVEPNTRNEQFFGPGTRLTVL.

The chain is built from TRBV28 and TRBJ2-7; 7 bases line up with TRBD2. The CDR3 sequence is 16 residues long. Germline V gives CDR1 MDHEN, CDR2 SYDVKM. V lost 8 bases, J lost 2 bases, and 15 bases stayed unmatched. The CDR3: CASGGVWGLMPYEQYF. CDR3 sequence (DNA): TGTGCCAGCGGGGGGGTATGGGGCCTAATGCCCTACGAGCAGTACTTC.

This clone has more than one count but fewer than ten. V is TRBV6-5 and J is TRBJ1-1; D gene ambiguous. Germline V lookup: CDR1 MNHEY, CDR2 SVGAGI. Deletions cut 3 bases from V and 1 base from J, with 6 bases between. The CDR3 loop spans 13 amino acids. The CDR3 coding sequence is TGTGCCAGCAGTTATAAACAGAACACTGAAGCTTTCTTT. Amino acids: CASSYKQNTEAFF.

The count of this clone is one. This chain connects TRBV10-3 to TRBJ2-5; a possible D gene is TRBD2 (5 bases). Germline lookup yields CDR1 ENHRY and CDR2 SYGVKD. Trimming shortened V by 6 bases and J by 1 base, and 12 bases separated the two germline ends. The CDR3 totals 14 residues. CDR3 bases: TGTGCCATCAGCCGGGGTGGCAGCCAAGAGACCCAGTACTTC. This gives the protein CAISRGGSQETQYF.

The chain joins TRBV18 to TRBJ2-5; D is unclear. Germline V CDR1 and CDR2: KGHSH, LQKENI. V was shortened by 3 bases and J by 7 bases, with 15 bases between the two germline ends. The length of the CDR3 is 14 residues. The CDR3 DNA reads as TGTGCCAGCTCACCCCTTTCCGGTTCGGCGACCCAGTACTTC. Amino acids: CASSPLSGSATQYF. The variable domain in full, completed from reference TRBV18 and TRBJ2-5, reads NAGVMQNPRHLVRRRGQEARLRCSPMKGHSHVYWYRQLPEEGLKFMVYLQKENIIDESGMPKERFSAEFPKEGPSILRIQQVVRGDSAAYFCASSPLSGSATQYFGPGTRLLVL.

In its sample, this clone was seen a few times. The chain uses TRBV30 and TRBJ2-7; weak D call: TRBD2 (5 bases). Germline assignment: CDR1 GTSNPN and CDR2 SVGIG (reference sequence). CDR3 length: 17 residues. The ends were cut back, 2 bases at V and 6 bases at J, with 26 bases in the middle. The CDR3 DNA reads TGTGCCTGGAGTAAATTTGTCAGCGGCGTCCCGGGTAGCGAGCAGTACTTC. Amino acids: CAWSKFVSGVPGSEQYF.

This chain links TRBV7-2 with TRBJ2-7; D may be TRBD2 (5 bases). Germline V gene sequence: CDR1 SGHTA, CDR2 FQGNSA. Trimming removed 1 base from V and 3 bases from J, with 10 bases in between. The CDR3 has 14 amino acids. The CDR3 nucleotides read TGTGCCAGCAGCTTAGTTCACGGAGGCTACGAGCAGTACTTC. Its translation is CASSLVHGGYEQYF.

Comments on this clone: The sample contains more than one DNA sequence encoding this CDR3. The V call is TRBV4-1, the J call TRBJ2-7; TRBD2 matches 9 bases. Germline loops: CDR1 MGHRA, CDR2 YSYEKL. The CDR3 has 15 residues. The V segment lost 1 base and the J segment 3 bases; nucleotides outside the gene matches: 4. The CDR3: CASSQGLAGNYEQYF. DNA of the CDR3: TGCGCCAGCAGCCAAGGTCTAGCGGGGAACTACGAGCAGTACTTC.

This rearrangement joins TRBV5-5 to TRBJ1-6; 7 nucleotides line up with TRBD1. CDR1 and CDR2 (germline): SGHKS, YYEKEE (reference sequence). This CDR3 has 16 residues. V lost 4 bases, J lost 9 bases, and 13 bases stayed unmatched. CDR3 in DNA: TGTGCCAGCAGCCCGTCGGGACAGCCACTTGGTTCACCCCTCCACTTT. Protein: CASSPSGQPLGSPLHF.

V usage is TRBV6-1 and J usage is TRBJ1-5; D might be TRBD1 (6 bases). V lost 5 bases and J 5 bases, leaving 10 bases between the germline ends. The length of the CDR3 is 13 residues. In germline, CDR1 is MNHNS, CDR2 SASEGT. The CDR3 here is CASSSTGHQPQHF. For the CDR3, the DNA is TGTGCCAGCAGTTCAACAGGGCATCAGCCCCAGCATTTT.

The CDR3 loop reads CAWRAGVWTEAFF. The CDR3 nucleotides are TGTGCCTGGAGGGCGGGGGTGTGGACAGAAGCTTTCTTT. The V call is TRBV30, the J call TRBJ1-1; a possible D gene is TRBD1 (5 bases). The ends were cut back, 3 bases at V and 8 bases at J, with 16 bases in the middle. Germline V lookup: CDR1 GTSNPN, CDR2 SVGIG (reference sequence). CDR3 length: 13 residues.

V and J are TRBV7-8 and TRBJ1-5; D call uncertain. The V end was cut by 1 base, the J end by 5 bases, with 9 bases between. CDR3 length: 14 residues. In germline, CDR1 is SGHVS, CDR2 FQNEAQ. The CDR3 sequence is CASSLGRSDQPQHF. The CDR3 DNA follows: TGTGCCAGCAGCTTAGGTCGGTCGGATCAGCCCCAGCATTTT.